This TCR beta chain was found in a study of cytomegalovirus exposure and HLA in healthy donors. Study observations and caveats: A later analysis associated around 17,000 TCR beta sequences with HLA alleles at a 0.05 false discovery rate. A list of approximately 160 TCR beta chains associated with cytomegalovirus was given.

On this clone itself: Its antigen is not known.

60 Vbeta and 13 Jbeta primers were used in PCR. Profiled with immunoSEQ multiplex PCR; TCRdb holds only in-frame clones, not every one. The sample has some 100,000 clones; roughly 79% are singletons. This clonotype was obtained from a female donor in good health and CMV-seropositive. Source material: PBMCs.

The CDR3 loop is CSGGTGQPYEQYF. The CDR3 DNA sequence: TGCAGCGGGGGGACAGGACAACCCTACGAGCAGTACTTC. The chain employs TRBV29-1 and TRBJ2-7, with TRBD1 matching 8 bases. Germline lookup yields CDR1 SQVTM and CDR2 ANQGSEA. The V and J ends lost 7 bases and 2 bases, in that order; junction bases with no gene match: 7. The CDR3 sequence is 13 residues long.